This T cell receptor beta chain was identified during a study of shared clonotypes between healthy human individuals. Naive-designated CD8 cells lacked CD45RO, were positively enriched for CCR7, and omitted terminally differentiated effector memory CD45RA+ cells. From germline, CDR1 is MRHNA and CDR2 SNTAGT. There are 15 residues in the CDR3. Losses at the gene ends were 5 bases for V and 4 bases for J; bases not matched to a gene: 10. The assay was immunoSEQ multiplex PCR, and TCRdb's table has in-frame clones only and misses some. Among about 2 million clones listed, about 94% were seen once. The sample was naive CD8+ T cells sorted from blood. The receptor was derived from a man between 18 and 35 years old in good health. The V and J genes are TRBV6-4 and TRBJ1-2, with 7 bases identical to TRBD1. The CDR3 is CASSPGPEGAYGYTF. The CDR3 DNA reads as TGTGCCAGCAGTCCGGGCCCCGAGGGGGCCTATGGCTACACCTTC.